The 18 T cell receptor beta chains reported below all come from one sample, sequenced in a study of low-dose radiotherapy and immunotherapy resistance in tumors. The time point is: before trial treatment. Priming of first-strand cDNA relied on TRAV- and TRBV-specific primers (covering alpha and beta chains). TCRs were amplified for 20 to 25 PCR cycles with a constant-region primer and V-primer adapter. One entry per CDR3 protein results from TCRdb running MiXCR on the reads. The data hold 85,000 to 100,000 distinct CDR3 sequences, with more than 8% observed a single time. The sequenced sample was PBMCs, obtained before treatment. These receptors all stem from a male donor with prostate cancer.

This clonotype has at least ten counts. The chain uses TRBV19 and TRBJ2-2; 11 bases agree with TRBD2. The ends lost 5 bases at V and 3 bases at J; junction bases unmatched: 8. The CDR3 contains 17 residues. Germline CDR1 and CDR2: LNHDA and SQIVND (reference sequence). The CDR3 protein is CASSPAGTSGYTGELFF. The CDR3 nucleotides read TGTGCCAGTAGTCCTGCCGGGACTAGCGGTTACACCGGGGAGCTGTTTTTT.

This clonotype was picked up many times. The chain joins TRBV6-5 to TRBJ2-1, with 10 bases lining up with TRBD2. The CDR3 runs to 16 residues. CDR1 MNHEY and CDR2 SVGAGI come from the germline V gene. V dropped 5 bases and J dropped 7; count of bases not matched to a gene: 11. The CDR3 DNA is TGTGCCAGCAGTCGACACTCTAGCGGGAGTAGGAATGAGCAGTTCTTC. This translates into CASSRHSSGSRNEQFF.

This clonotype was seen many times. V and J are TRBV3-1 and TRBJ2-1; a possible D gene is TRBD1 (5 bases). The CDR3 loop spans 13 amino acids. V lost 3 bases, J lost 5 bases, and 8 bases lay in between. The V gene's germline CDR1 is LGHDT and CDR2 YNNKEL (reference sequence). The CDR3 loop reads CASSHRVDNEQFF. As DNA, the CDR3 is TGTGCCAGCAGCCACAGGGTTGACAATGAGCAGTTCTTC.

This clonotype was found a few times. The chain is built from TRBV20-1 and TRBJ2-7; D is unclear. The CDR3 is 11 amino acids. V lost 3 bases and J 5 bases, leaving 8 bases between the germline ends. CDR1 DFQATT and CDR2 SNEGSKA come from the germline V gene (reference sequence). CDR3 in amino acids: CSASLQNEQYF. The CDR3 region has the DNA TGCAGTGCTAGTCTCCAGAACGAGCAGTACTTC.

A note on this clonotype: This may be a read error, as it is one base from a much larger clone. The chain is built from TRBV6-5 and TRBJ2-1; TRBD1 might be the D (6 bases). V lost 6 bases and J lost 11, with 14 bases in between. Germline V gene data show CDR1 as MNHEY and CDR2 as SVGAGI. This CDR3 is built from 12 residues. CDR3 nucleotides: TGTGCCAGCAGGCAAACCGGGACAAAGCAGTTCTTC. Translating gives CASRQTGTKQFF.

In this sample, this clonotype turned up many times. The chain combines TRBV6-6 with TRBJ2-5; D not resolved. There are 13 residues in the CDR3. Germline CDR1 is MNHNY and CDR2 is SVGAGI (reference sequence). Trimming took off 3 bases at V and 1 base at J, with 6 bases between the two ends. The CDR3 sequence is CASSYRIQETQYF. The CDR3 coding sequence is TGTGCCAGCAGTTATCGAATCCAAGAGACCCAGTACTTC.

This clonotype appeared many times. J is TRBJ2-5 and V is TRBV20-1; 9 bases agree with TRBD2. The germline gives CDR1 DFQATT, CDR2 SNEGSKA (reference sequence). V lost 0 bases and J lost 4; bases outside the gene matches: 6. The CDR3 spans 15 residues. The CDR3 nucleotides are TGCAGTGCTAGAGAGACTAGCGGAGAGGGAGAGACCCAGTACTTC. Translated, it gives CSARETSGEGETQYF.

This clonotype appeared many times. The chain links TRBV27 to TRBJ2-1; D is unclear. The CDR3 consists of 13 residues. Between the trimmed V and J ends, which lost 5 bases and 9 bases, there was a span of 14 bases. Germline CDR1 and CDR2: MNHEY and SMNVEV (reference sequence). The DNA for the CDR3 is TGTGCCAGCAGTCGCGAGTGGGTGAGTGAGCAGTTCTTC. Protein product: CASSREWVSEQFF.

The sample holds many counts of this clonotype. The CDR3 loop is CASSDTRTGETQYF. For the CDR3, the DNA is TGTGCCAGCAGCGATACCCGGACGGGAGAGACCCAGTACTTC. The rearrangement joins TRBV28 to TRBJ2-5, with D unclear. Germline loops: CDR1 MDHEN, CDR2 SYDVKM. The CDR3 has 14 amino acids. V lost 6 bases and J 4 bases, leaving 15 bases between the germline ends.

This clonotype was counted at least ten times. The chain combines TRBV11-2 with TRBJ2-3; D is possibly TRBD2 (7 bases). Per germline, CDR1 SGHAT and CDR2 FQNNGV. The CDR3 extends over 18 amino acids. V lost 0 bases to trimming and J lost 2 bases, with 18 bases between them. As DNA, the CDR3 is TGTGCCAGCAGCTTAGATCTCTTCGCGGGGGCCTACACAGATACGCAGTATTTT. Translated: CASSLDLFAGAYTDTQYF.

V is TRBV7-8 and J is TRBJ2-7; TRBD1 aligns across 9 bases. Looked up from germline, CDR1 is SGHVS and CDR2 is FQNEAQ. Trimming took 1 base from V and 5 from J; bases not matched to a gene: 9. This CDR3 comprises 16 residues. The CDR3 sequence is CASSLVSGQGRNEQYF. CDR3 nucleotide sequence: TGTGCCAGCAGCTTAGTCTCGGGACAGGGTCGGAACGAGCAGTACTTC.

This clonotype was picked up many times. The chain combines TRBV5-6 with TRBJ2-2, with 8 bases aligning to TRBD2. The V gene's germline CDR1 is SGHDT and CDR2 YYEEEE. The length of the CDR3 is 16 residues. The V segment lost 3 bases and the J segment 4 bases; nucleotides outside the gene matches: 8. CDR3 in amino acids: CASSSLAGTRTGELFF. CDR3 nucleotide sequence: TGTGCCAGCAGCTCCTTAGCGGGAACCCGCACCGGGGAGCTGTTTTTT.

This clonotype was counted ten times or more. V and J are TRBV28 and TRBJ2-1; D gene unclear. The length of the CDR3 is 14 residues. V lost 2 bases and J 5 bases, leaving 10 bases between the germline ends. The germline gives CDR1 MDHEN, CDR2 SYDVKM. The CDR3 bases are TGTGCCAGCAGTTTAAGGTCTAGGGACAATGAGCAGTTCTTC. Its translation: CASSLRSRDNEQFF.

To note about this clonotype: This sequence is one base from a far larger clone and is likely a read error. V gene TRBV15 combines with J gene TRBJ2-7, with 7 bases that match TRBD2. Germline trimming cut 6 bases from V and 12 bases from J; bases unmatched to any gene: 14. Germline V gene sequence: CDR1 LNHNV, CDR2 YYDKDF (reference sequence). This CDR3 contains 13 residues. In DNA, the CDR3 is TGTGCCACCAGTGGAGACTTGGCGGGAGATCTGTACTTC. Translation gives CATSGDLAGDLYF.

This clonotype showed up many times. This chain uses TRBV7-9 with TRBJ2-3; either TRBD1 or TRBD2 may supply D (5 bases each). CDR1 SEHNR and CDR2 FQNEAQ come from the germline V gene (reference sequence). The CDR3 covers 14 residues. Trimming stripped 5 bases from V and 3 bases from J, with 12 bases between. The CDR3 here is CASSGGSRTDTQYF. The CDR3 bases are TGTGCCAGCAGCGGGGGATCTAGGACAGATACGCAGTATTTT.

A remark on this clonotype: A far larger clone is one nucleotide away, so this likely arose from a read error. This sequence joins TRBV5-5 and TRBJ2-1; 8 bases are a match to TRBD2. V shed 3 bases and J 10 bases; nucleotides not matched to a gene: 12. From germline, CDR1 is SGHKS and CDR2 YYEKEE (reference sequence). The CDR3 has 15 amino acids. CDR3 protein: CASSWTPSGRGEQFF. In nucleotides, the CDR3 is TGTGCCAGCAGCTGGACCCCAAGCGGGAGAGGCGAGCAGTTCTTC.

The chain employs TRBV6-5 and TRBJ1-3; the D gene is possibly TRBD1 (6 bases). The CDR3 spans 15 residues. Germline CDR1 and CDR2: MNHEY and SVGAGI. The ends were cut back, 4 bases at V and 2 bases at J, with 12 bases in the middle. For the CDR3, the DNA is TGTGCCAGCAGTTTTTTCAGGGGAACTGGAAACACCATATATTTT. Its translation: CASSFFRGTGNTIYF.

This clonotype was seen repeatedly, ten times or more. The junction shows a germline mismatch at one end, possibly a read error. J is TRBJ2-7 and V is TRBV5-3; D unclear. TRBV5-3 is classed as an ORF, of uncertain function. This CDR3 is built from 14 residues. CDR3 nucleotide sequence: TGTGCCAGCAGCTTGGCTACCACCAACTACGAGCAGTACTTC. It yields the protein CASSLATTNYEQYF.